Listed below are T cell receptor beta chains from one sample, sequenced in a study. TCRdb recomputed calls from the 5' RACE reads with MiXCR, one row per CDR3 protein. This sample carries some 12,000 distinct CDR3 sequences, around 52% of them seen once, and the ten largest clones take roughly 12%. The sequencing input was tumor-infiltrating naive CD4+ T cells sorted from the breast tumor. These receptors were taken from a female donor with breast cancer. The CDR3 runs from the conserved cysteine through the conserved F or W. Fields, in order: clone size, V gene, D gene, J gene, CDR3 protein, CDR3 DNA. The D gene is left open where the match is weak. Part of the rows lack a size; the others show once, few, many or a class for expanded clones.

size: .
V: TRBV5-6
D: TRBD2
J: TRBJ2-3
CDR3: CASSGGLGGTDTQYF
DNA: TGTGCCAGCAGCGGAGGACTAGGGGGCACAGATACGCAGTATTTT

size: .
V: TRBV7-2
D: .
J: TRBJ2-7
CDR3: CASSDGQPPLEQYF
DNA: TGTGCCAGCAGCGACGGACAGCCCCCTTTAGAGCAGTACTTC

size: few
V: TRBV12-3/TRBV12-4
D: TRBD1
J: TRBJ1-2
CDR3: CASSPTGRGYTF
DNA: TGTGCCAGCAGCCCGACAGGGCGCGGCTACACCTTC

size: .
V: TRBV6-6
D: TRBD1
J: TRBJ2-7
CDR3: CASSYPGTGREQYF
DNA: TGTGCCAGCAGTTACCCGGGGACAGGGCGCGAGCAGTACTTC

size: few
V: TRBV20-1
D: .
J: TRBJ1-1
CDR3: CSAGQPNTEAFF
DNA: TGCAGTGCAGGTCAGCCGAACACTGAAGCTTTCTTT

size: .
V: TRBV20-1
D: .
J: TRBJ1-1
CDR3: CSGKTANTEAFF
DNA: TGCAGTGGAAAGACAGCAAACACTGAAGCTTTCTTT

size: .
V: TRBV20-1
D: .
J: TRBJ2-1
CDR3: CSARSGSRDNEQFF
DNA: TGCAGTGCTAGAAGCGGTTCCAGAGACAATGAGCAGTTCTTC

size: .
V: TRBV6-2/TRBV6-3
D: TRBD2
J: TRBJ2-3
CDR3: CASSYPAGEGIDTQYF
DNA: TGTGCCAGCAGTTACCCGGCGGGAGAGGGTATAGATACGCAGTATTTT

size: .
V: TRBV27
D: .
J: TRBJ1-1
CDR3: CASSYRLGGRGTEAFF
DNA: TGTGCCAGCAGTTATCGGCTGGGGGGACGAGGAACTGAAGCTTTCTTT

size: few
V: TRBV6-5
D: .
J: TRBJ1-3
CDR3: CASSRDSGNTIYF
DNA: TGTGCCAGCAGTCGGGACTCTGGAAACACCATATATTTT

size: few
V: TRBV20-1
D: .
J: TRBJ2-2
CDR3: CSARRTANTGELFF
DNA: TGCAGTGCTAGGCGGACAGCGAACACCGGGGAGCTGTTTTTT

size: .
V: TRBV20-1
D: TRBD1
J: TRBJ1-2
CDR3: CSAIRKTGNHGYTF
DNA: TGCAGTGCTATCAGGAAGACAGGGAACCATGGCTACACCTTC

size: .
V: TRBV20-1
D: .
J: TRBJ1-1
CDR3: CSARGSPGAEAFF
DNA: TGCAGTGCTAGAGGGTCCCCCGGGGCTGAAGCTTTCTTT

size: .
V: TRBV2
D: .
J: TRBJ2-1
CDR3: CASSVGGEQFF
DNA: TGTGCCAGCAGTGTGGGAGGTGAGCAGTTCTTC

size: .
V: TRBV20-1
D: .
J: TRBJ2-3
CDR3: CSATGTNERGDTQYF
DNA: TGCAGTGCCACCGGGACCAACGAGCGTGGGGATACGCAGTATTTT

size: .
V: TRBV5-1
D: .
J: TRBJ1-5
CDR3: CASSLRGEQSSPQHF
DNA: TGCGCCAGCAGCTTGAGGGGGGAACAGTCCTCGCCCCAGCATTTT

size: once
V: TRBV6-4
D: .
J: TRBJ2-2
CDR3: CASSDSDTGELFF
DNA: TGTGCCAGCAGTGACTCGGACACCGGGGAGCTGTTTTTT

size: .
V: TRBV4-2
D: .
J: TRBJ2-7
CDR3: CASSPTGDASYEQYF
DNA: TGTGCCAGCAGCCCAACCGGGGATGCCTCCTACGAGCAGTACTTC

size: .
V: TRBV20-1
D: .
J: TRBJ2-1
CDR3: CSAQDPWSYNEQFF
DNA: TGCAGTGCTCAGGACCCATGGAGTTACAATGAGCAGTTCTTC

size: .
V: TRBV4-2
D: .
J: TRBJ2-7
CDR3: CASSQENIAPYEQYF
DNA: TGTGCCAGCAGCCAAGAAAATATCGCCCCCTACGAGCAGTACTTC

size: .
V: TRBV20-1
D: .
J: TRBJ1-5
CDR3: CSASGPFSGGNQPQHF
DNA: TGCAGTGCCTCGGGACCATTTTCTGGGGGCAATCAGCCCCAGCATTTT

size: .
V: TRBV4-1
D: .
J: TRBJ2-5
CDR3: CASSQVDVETQYF
DNA: TGCGCCAGCAGCCAAGTTGATGTGGAGACCCAGTACTTC

size: few
V: TRBV7-2
D: .
J: TRBJ1-2
CDR3: CASSNYGYTF
DNA: TGTGCCAGCAGCAACTATGGCTACACCTTC

size: .
V: TRBV5-1
D: .
J: TRBJ2-1
CDR3: CASSSDSEQFF
DNA: TGCGCCAGCAGCTCGGACAGCGAGCAGTTCTTC

size: few
V: TRBV20-1
D: TRBD1
J: TRBJ2-7
CDR3: CSAEVGDSAYEQYF
DNA: TGCAGTGCGGAGGTTGGGGACAGTGCCTACGAGCAGTACTTC

size: .
V: TRBV20-1
D: TRBD2
J: TRBJ2-3
CDR3: CSAVPLLSGTIDTQYF
DNA: TGCAGTGCTGTACCCCTACTGAGCGGGACTATAGATACGCAGTATTTT

size: medium-sized
V: TRBV12-3/TRBV12-4
D: TRBD1
J: TRBJ1-2
CDR3: CASSWTGTGYTF
DNA: TGTGCCAGCAGCTGGACAGGGACTGGCTACACCTTC

size: few
V: TRBV3-1
D: TRBD2
J: TRBJ2-5
CDR3: CASSQRLAGSKETQYF
DNA: TGTGCCAGCAGCCAAAGACTAGCGGGGTCCAAAGAGACCCAGTACTTC

size: .
V: TRBV2
D: .
J: TRBJ2-5
CDR3: CASSEGTATETQYF
DNA: TGTGCCAGCAGTGAAGGGACAGCTACGGAGACCCAGTACTTC

size: few
V: TRBV15
D: TRBD1
J: TRBJ2-2
CDR3: CATSRQGDTGELFF
DNA: TGTGCCACCAGCAGACAGGGGGACACCGGGGAGCTGTTTTTT

size: few
V: TRBV7-6
D: TRBD1
J: TRBJ2-1
CDR3: CASSLAKGQGRNYNEQFF
DNA: TGTGCCAGCAGCTTAGCAAAGGGACAGGGACGGAACTACAATGAGCAGTTCTTC

size: .
V: TRBV20-1
D: .
J: TRBJ1-3
CDR3: CSARDVRALGAPGNTIYF
DNA: TGCAGTGCTAGAGATGTAAGGGCGCTTGGAGCTCCTGGAAACACCATATATTTT

size: .
V: TRBV7-2
D: .
J: TRBJ1-3
CDR3: CASSFADTIYF
DNA: TGTGCCAGCAGCTTTGCAGACACCATATATTTT

size: .
V: TRBV7-9
D: .
J: TRBJ1-5
CDR3: CASSLQTPSGAGQPQHF
DNA: TGTGCCAGCAGCTTGCAAACACCCTCGGGGGCTGGTCAGCCCCAGCATTTT

size: .
V: TRBV7-8
D: .
J: TRBJ2-1
CDR3: CVSSSYVANEQFF
DNA: TGTGTCAGCAGCTCGTATGTCGCCAATGAGCAGTTCTTC

size: .
V: TRBV5-5
D: .
J: TRBJ1-5
CDR3: CASSLSSDGQPQHF
DNA: TGTGCCAGCAGCTTGTCCAGTGATGGGCAGCCCCAGCATTTT

size: .
V: TRBV20-1
D: .
J: TRBJ1-2
CDR3: CSASLGVWGYTF
DNA: TGCAGTGCTAGTTTGGGGGTTTGGGGCTACACCTTC

size: few
V: TRBV18
D: .
J: TRBJ1-2
CDR3: CASSSTDGYTF
DNA: TGTGCCAGCTCATCAACGGATGGCTACACCTTC

size: .
V: TRBV12-3/TRBV12-4
D: TRBD1
J: TRBJ1-6
CDR3: CASSLQGANSPLHF
DNA: TGTGCCAGCAGTTTACAGGGGGCAAATTCACCCCTCCACTTT

size: .
V: TRBV7-6
D: .
J: TRBJ2-5
CDR3: CASSWTGEETQYF
DNA: TGTGCCAGCAGCTGGACTGGTGAGGAGACCCAGTACTTC

size: .
V: TRBV18
D: .
J: TRBJ2-5
CDR3: CASCATGGETQYF
DNA: TGTGCCAGCTGCGCGACGGGTGGAGAGACCCAGTACTTC

size: few
V: TRBV29-1
D: .
J: TRBJ1-2
CDR3: CSFLEDYGYTF
DNA: TGCAGCTTCCTAGAGGACTATGGCTACACCTTC

size: few
V: TRBV5-1
D: .
J: TRBJ2-3
CDR3: CASSAAQGTDTQYF
DNA: TGCGCCAGCAGTGCGGCTCAGGGAACAGATACGCAGTATTTT

size: once
V: TRBV6-2/TRBV6-3
D: .
J: TRBJ2-7
CDR3: CASSFVGVDEQYF
DNA: TGTGCCAGCAGTTTCGTGGGAGTGGACGAGCAGTACTTC

size: few
V: TRBV7-3
D: TRBD2
J: TRBJ2-1
CDR3: CASSLTSSQEQFF
DNA: TGTGCCAGCAGCTTGACTAGCAGCCAAGAGCAGTTCTTC

size: .
V: TRBV20-1
D: .
J: TRBJ2-2
CDR3: CSARSQVTGELFF
DNA: TGCAGTGCTAGGTCACAAGTCACCGGGGAGCTGTTTTTT

size: .
V: TRBV29-1
D: .
J: TRBJ2-1
CDR3: CSVPDYSSYNEQVF
DNA: TGCAGCGTCCCGGATTACAGCTCCTACAATGAGCAGGTCTTC

size: few
V: TRBV29-1
D: .
J: TRBJ2-3
CDR3: CSPRSGDTQYF
DNA: TGCAGCCCAAGGAGTGGGGATACGCAGTATTTT

size: .
V: TRBV3-1
D: TRBD1
J: TRBJ2-1
CDR3: CASSQSLGQSEFF
DNA: TGTGCCAGCAGCCAATCGTTGGGACAGAGTGAGTTCTTC

size: .
V: TRBV4-1
D: .
J: TRBJ2-5
CDR3: CASSQVSPETQYF
DNA: TGCGCCAGCAGCCAAGTGTCACCAGAGACCCAGTACTTC

size: .
V: TRBV20-1
D: .
J: TRBJ2-2
CDR3: CSARAGGARELFF
DNA: TGCAGTGCTAGAGCGGGCGGGGCCCGGGAGCTGTTTTTT

size: .
V: TRBV20-1
D: TRBD1
J: TRBJ1-2
CDR3: CSATQGAFIYGYTF
DNA: TGCAGTGCTACTCAGGGGGCTTTTATCTATGGCTACACCTTC

size: few
V: TRBV6-1
D: TRBD2
J: TRBJ2-3
CDR3: CASTFRREPTDTQYF
DNA: TGTGCCAGCACTTTTCGGCGGGAGCCCACAGATACGCAGTATTTT

size: .
V: TRBV6-5
D: .
J: TRBJ2-5
CDR3: CASSYLKGRGQETQYF
DNA: TGTGCCAGCAGTTACCTGAAGGGACGCGGGCAAGAGACCCAGTACTTC

size: medium-sized
V: TRBV12-3/TRBV12-4
D: TRBD1
J: TRBJ2-5
CDR3: CASSRDRASFETQYF
DNA: TGTGCCAGCAGTCGTGACAGGGCCTCCTTCGAGACCCAGTACTTC

size: few
V: TRBV7-2
D: .
J: TRBJ2-1
CDR3: CASSSLRNEQFF
DNA: TGTGCCAGCAGCTCCTTACGGAATGAGCAGTTCTTC

size: few
V: TRBV20-1
D: .
J: TRBJ1-5
CDR3: CSALRGATDQPQHF
DNA: TGCAGTGCTTTAAGGGGGGCAACCGATCAGCCCCAGCATTTT